The 20 T cell receptor beta chains listed next were all sequenced from one sample in a study of identical twins. TCRdb reprocessed the 5' RACE reads with MiXCR, giving one entry per CDR3 protein. The sample shows about 790,000 distinct CDR3 sequences, about 20% of them seen only once. In addition, the sample was reused for a study of T cells expressing NK-cell markers.

Sequencing input: PBMCs. These receptor sequences come from a woman younger than 30 in good health.

The chain recombines TRBV6-5 with TRBJ1-2, with TRBD1 matching over 8 bases. With V trimmed by 4 bases and J by 4 bases, 8 bases remained unmatched. The V gene's germline CDR1 is MNHEY and CDR2 SVGAGI. This CDR3 contains 15 residues. The CDR3 nucleotides read TGTGCCAGCAGTTCCTTAGACAGGGGTGTCTATGGCTACACCTTC. Its protein product is CASSSLDRGVYGYTF.

This clonotype has a handful of counts. This chain connects TRBV12-3 or TRBV12-4 to TRBJ1-1; possible D gene TRBD1, 6 bases. The CDR3 sequence is 15 residues long. The V end lost 7 bases, the J end lost 6 bases, and 21 bases lay between the germline ends. This CDR3 is CASTRGPGFVSEAFF. DNA of the CDR3: TGTGCCAGCACCCGGGGGCCCGGGTTCGTCTCTGAAGCTTTCTTT.

The chain is built from TRBV7-9 and TRBJ1-3; TRBD1 matches 8 bases. J lost 4 bases, V lost 10 bases, and 12 bases had no gene match. The CDR3 is made up of 15 amino acids. Germline loops: CDR1 SEHNR, CDR2 FQNEAQ (reference sequence). In nucleotides, the CDR3 is TGTGCCACCCTGCAGACAGGGGCCATGGGAAACACCATATATTTT. It codes for CATLQTGAMGNTIYF.

The chain couples TRBV11-3 to TRBJ2-2, with 7 bases fitting TRBD2. With V trimmed by 2 bases and J by 6 bases, 9 bases remained unmatched. This CDR3 is 16 amino acids long. Germline V CDR1 and CDR2: SGHNT, YENEEA. In nucleotides, the CDR3 is TGTGCCAGCAGCTTATTTGGCTCTGGGGGGGCCGGGGAGCTGTTTTTT. Amino acid sequence: CASSLFGSGGAGELFF.

In this sample, this clonotype turned up a few times. This chain links TRBV5-4 with TRBJ2-1, with unresolved D. This CDR3 is built from 13 residues. CDR1 is SGHNT and CDR2 is YYREEE in the germline V gene (reference sequence). Deletions cut 4 bases from V and 5 bases from J, with 10 bases between. The chain's CDR3 is CASSTRPDNEQFF. As DNA, the CDR3 is TGTGCCAGCAGCACACGACCTGACAATGAGCAGTTCTTC.

CDR3 amino acids: CSANRDTENYGYTF. The CDR3 DNA sequence: TGCAGTGCTAACCGGGACACGGAGAACTATGGCTACACCTTC. V gene TRBV20-1 combines with J gene TRBJ1-2, with D possibly matching TRBD1 (6 bases). Per germline, CDR1 DFQATT and CDR2 SNEGSKA (reference sequence). The length of the CDR3 is 14 residues. Trimming stripped 4 bases from V and 2 bases from J, with 14 bases between.

This clonotype has more than one count but fewer than ten. The chain carries TRBV6-2 or TRBV6-3 and TRBJ2-1; 7 positions match TRBD2. The CDR3 is 16 amino acids. Germline-derived CDR1 and CDR2 are MNHEY and SVGEGT. V lost 2 bases to trimming and J lost 8 bases; unmatched junction nucleotides: 12. The CDR3 region is CASSYPLAAGDHEQFF. The CDR3 nucleotides read TGTGCCAGCAGTTACCCCCTAGCGGCCGGGGATCATGAGCAGTTCTTC.

The table lists this clonotype with a few counts. The chain joins TRBV4-3 to TRBJ2-1; 8 bases are a match to TRBD2. Losses at the gene ends were 6 bases for V and 4 bases for J; bases not matched to a gene: 8. This CDR3 is 15 amino acids long. Germline V gene lookup returns CDR1 LGHNA and CDR2 YSLEER. In nucleotides, the CDR3 is TGCGCCAGCAGTCCGACTAGCGCTCCGTACAATGAGCAGTTCTTC. It yields the protein CASSPTSAPYNEQFF.

Comments on this clonotype: The junction departs from the called germline gene at one end, perhaps through a read error. This sequence joins TRBV20-1 and TRBJ2-7, with D possibly TRBD2 on 5 matching bases. In germline, CDR1 is DFQATT, CDR2 SNEGSKA (reference sequence). The CDR3 covers 12 residues. This CDR3 reads CSARGRVDEQYF. CDR3 sequence (DNA): TGCAGTGCCAGAGGGAGAGTGGACGAGCAGTACTTC.

The chain combines TRBV6-5 with TRBJ1-1; tentatively, D is TRBD1 (6 bases). This CDR3 contains 17 residues. Germline assignment: CDR1 MNHEY and CDR2 SVGAGI. Trimming left V 0 bases short and J 4 bases short, with 18 bases between. The CDR3 DNA reads TGTGCCAGCAGTTACTCCCATTACAGGGATTTGAGCACTGAAGCTTTCTTT. Amino acid sequence: CASSYSHYRDLSTEAFF.

V is TRBV3-1 and J is TRBJ2-1, with no clear D. This CDR3 has 17 amino acids. Per the germline V gene, CDR1 is LGHDT and CDR2 is YNNKEL (reference sequence). V shed 0 bases and J shed 3 bases, with 15 bases lying between them. For the CDR3, the DNA is TGTGCCAGCAGCCAAGAAACAACCGATTGCTACTACAATGAGCAGTTCTTC. Translation gives CASSQETTDCYYNEQFF.

This clonotype was picked up many times. The chain links TRBV5-1 to TRBJ2-3; no reliable D call. The CDR3 consists of 16 residues. From germline, CDR1 is SGHRS and CDR2 YFSETQ. Trimming stripped 0 bases from V and 0 bases from J, with 11 bases between. CDR3 bases: TGCGCCAGCAGCTTGGGGACCAGCTCTAGCACAGATACGCAGTATTTT. Protein: CASSLGTSSSTDTQYF.

This chain uses TRBV11-2 with TRBJ2-1; D ambiguous. Deletions cut 5 bases from V and 0 bases from J, with 14 bases between. CDR3 length: 16 amino acids. The V gene's germline CDR1 is SGHAT and CDR2 FQNNGV. CDR3 bases: TGTGCCAGCAGCCCCCCCCGACGAAGCTCCTACAATGAGCAGTTCTTC. Encoded protein: CASSPPRRSSYNEQFF. Based on the CDR3 plus reference TRBV11-2 and TRBJ2-1, the full variable domain is EAGVAQSPRYKIIEKRQSVAFWCNPISGHATLYWYQQILGQGPKLLIQFQNNGVVDDSQLPKDRFSAERLKGVDSTLKIQPAKLEDSAVYLCASSPPRRSSYNEQFFGPGTRLTVL.

This clonotype was seen repeatedly, ten times or more. The chain is built from TRBV12-3 or TRBV12-4 and TRBJ2-5, with D possibly TRBD1 on 5 matching bases. The CDR3 is 13 amino acids. Between the trimmed V and J ends, which lost 3 bases and 1 base, there was a span of 6 bases. The CDR3 sequence: CASSFDSQETQYF. The CDR3 nucleotides read TGTGCCAGCAGTTTCGACAGCCAAGAGACCCAGTACTTC.

This clonotype was recorded a few times. This rearrangement joins TRBV12-3 or TRBV12-4 to TRBJ1-2, with D hard to call. Between the trimmed V and J ends, which lost 6 bases and 6 bases, there was a span of 8 bases. The CDR3 loop spans 11 amino acids. The CDR3 DNA reads as TGTGCCAGCAGCCGATACGATGGCTACACCTTC. Translated, it gives CASSRYDGYTF.

The sample holds a few counts of this clonotype. The V gene is TRBV12-3 or TRBV12-4, the J gene TRBJ2-1, with 8 bases aligning to TRBD1. This CDR3 has 16 residues. V was clipped by 3 bases and J by 2 bases; unmatched bases: 6. The CDR3 sequence: CASSFGRDRPYNEQFF. CDR3 sequence (DNA): TGTGCCAGCAGTTTTGGTCGGGACAGGCCCTACAATGAGCAGTTCTTC.

This clonotype was detected a few times. The CDR3: CASSYSPLAREQYF. In nucleotides, the CDR3 is TGTGCCAGCAGTTACTCTCCACTAGCGAGGGAGCAGTACTTC. The chain links TRBV6-2 or TRBV6-3 to TRBJ2-7; TRBD2 matches 7 bases. Germline lookup yields CDR1 MNHEY and CDR2 SVGEGT. Trimming at V came to 0 bases and at J to 7 bases, leaving 6 bases not matched to a gene. This CDR3 spans 14 amino acids.

The CDR3 reads CASELSPPDKASSYNEQFF. The CDR3 DNA reads as TGTGCCAGCGAACTCTCCCCACCCGACAAGGCAAGCTCCTACAATGAGCAGTTCTTC. The chain joins TRBV25-1 to TRBJ2-1; D is uncertain. Trimming left V 8 bases short and J 0 bases short, with 26 bases between. The CDR3 spans 19 residues. From germline, CDR1 is MGHDK and CDR2 SYGVNS.

This clonotype has more than one count but fewer than ten. The rearrangement uses TRBV20-1 and TRBJ1-1; D possibly corresponds to TRBD1 (5 bases). The CDR3 spans 13 residues. Germline CDR1 is DFQATT and CDR2 is SNEGSKA (reference sequence). V gave up 5 bases and J gave up 10 bases, with 20 bases separating them. The CDR3 sequence: CSAPSLVRGAAFF. In DNA, the CDR3 is TGCAGTGCTCCTAGCCTCGTCCGAGGGGCAGCTTTCTTT.

This clonotype was seen at least ten times. V is TRBV5-1 and J is TRBJ2-3; D is unclear. CDR3 length: 16 amino acids. Trimming removed 1 base from V and 6 bases from J, with 18 bases in between. The germline gives CDR1 SGHRS, CDR2 YFSETQ. Here the CDR3 reads CASSLSLRSIGDTQYF. CDR3 bases: TGCGCCAGCAGCTTGAGTCTTCGGTCCATCGGGGATACGCAGTATTTT.